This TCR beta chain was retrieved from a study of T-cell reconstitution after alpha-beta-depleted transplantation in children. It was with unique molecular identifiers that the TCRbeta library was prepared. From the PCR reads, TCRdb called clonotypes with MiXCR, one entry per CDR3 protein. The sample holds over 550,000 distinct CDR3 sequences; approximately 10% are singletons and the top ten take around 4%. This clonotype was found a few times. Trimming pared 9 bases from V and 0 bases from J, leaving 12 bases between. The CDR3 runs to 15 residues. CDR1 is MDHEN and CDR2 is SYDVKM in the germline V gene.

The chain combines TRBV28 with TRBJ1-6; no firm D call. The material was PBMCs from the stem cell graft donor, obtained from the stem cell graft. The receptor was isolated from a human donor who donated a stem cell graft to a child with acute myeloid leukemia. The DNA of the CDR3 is TGTGCCAGTAATTACAGAAACTCCTATAATTCACCCCTCCACTTT. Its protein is CASNYRNSYNSPLHF.